This is a list of T cell receptor beta chains from one sample in a study of shared clonotypes between healthy human individuals. TCRdb keeps only in-frame clones here, not all; method: immunoSEQ multiplex PCR. The repertoire holds more than 2,000,000 clones, with roughly 92% as singletons. The sample comprised naive CD4+ T cells sorted from blood. These receptors originate from a man aged 18 to 30 in good health. Both conserved end residues are trimmed from each CDR3. The order of the fields is V gene, CDR3 protein.

>TRBV6-5
ASSDDRNYEQY
>TRBV7-8
ASSLEQGSYGYT
>TRBV27
ASKRRGQPDTGELF
>TRBV6-1
ASTFWVNTEAF
>TRBV25-1
ASADMTTNEKLF
>TRBV19
ASSITRLTSTYEQY
>TRBV6-6
ASSKQVPNTGELF
>TRBV10-3
AISGTANSYEQY
>TRBV30
AWDRALSYEQY
>TRBV6-5
ASPPFSGSDTQY
>TRBV6-5
ASAPLGASNQPQH
>TRBV4-1
ASSQSSRTGADTQY
>TRBV7-2
ASSSTLNEQF
>TRBV10-1
ASSDKVGEHSMNTEAF
>TRBV7-8
ASSARDRLSNQPQH
>TRBV11-2
ASSPFFNTGELF
>TRBV5-6
ASSLGRQGANEQF
>TRBV6-6
ASSYSGVLGEQY
>TRBV7-2
ASSYYRGAAEKLF
>TRBV20-1
SASPAGEQF
>TRBV5-1
ASSLVLSGLTDTQY
>TRBV5-1
ASSLAGDSQEKQY
>TRBV30
AWSIRAPGELF
>TRBV5-1
ASSRPLGQATDTQY
>TRBV19
ASVGEGEKLF
>TRBV5-6
ASSSSLRLAGGVYNEQF
>TRBV28
ASSTGRDTDTQY
>TRBV10-3
AISEAGYEQY
>TRBV6-1
ASSEWASDGTDTQY
>TRBV27
ASSFSRGTGTEAF
>TRBV2
ASTQMGGAGELF
>TRBV18
ASSGTAPYEQY
>TRBV28
ASSLPQGSETQY
>TRBV14
AGLKPGGFYEQY
>TRBV29-1
SVGLAGDGEQY
>TRBV18
ASSPRDSGNTIY
>TRBV2
ASSETGAQY
>TRBV20-1
SARTLNEQF
>TRBV19
ASRSGGPLH
>TRBV4-3
ASSQDRGSGANVLT
>TRBV28
ASSLQLAGYEQY
>TRBV27
ASSLRGGSNQPQH
>TRBV10-1
ASSGERQGIYGYT